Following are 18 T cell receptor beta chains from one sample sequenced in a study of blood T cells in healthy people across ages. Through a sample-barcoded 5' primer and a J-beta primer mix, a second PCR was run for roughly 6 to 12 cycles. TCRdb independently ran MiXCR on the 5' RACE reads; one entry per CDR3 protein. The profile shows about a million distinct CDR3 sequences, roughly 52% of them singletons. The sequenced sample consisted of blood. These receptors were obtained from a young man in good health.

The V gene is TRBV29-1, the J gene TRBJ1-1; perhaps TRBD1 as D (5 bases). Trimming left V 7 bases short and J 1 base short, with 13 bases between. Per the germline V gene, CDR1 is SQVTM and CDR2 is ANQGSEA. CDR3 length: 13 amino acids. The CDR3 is CSAASGPNTEAFF. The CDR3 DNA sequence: TGCAGCGCCGCGTCGGGACCGAACACTGAAGCTTTCTTT.

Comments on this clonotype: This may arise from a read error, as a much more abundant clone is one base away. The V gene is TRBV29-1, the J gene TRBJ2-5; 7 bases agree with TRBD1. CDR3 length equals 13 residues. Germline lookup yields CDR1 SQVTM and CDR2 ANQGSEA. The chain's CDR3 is CFVGDSAQETQYF. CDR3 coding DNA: TGCTTCGTCGGGGACAGCGCACAAGAGACCCAGTACTTC.

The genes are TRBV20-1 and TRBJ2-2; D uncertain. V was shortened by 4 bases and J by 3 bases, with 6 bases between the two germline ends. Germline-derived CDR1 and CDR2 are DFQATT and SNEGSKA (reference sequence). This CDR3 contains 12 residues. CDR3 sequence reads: CSATKHTGELFF. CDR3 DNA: TGCAGTGCTACAAAACACACCGGGGAGCTGTTTTTT.

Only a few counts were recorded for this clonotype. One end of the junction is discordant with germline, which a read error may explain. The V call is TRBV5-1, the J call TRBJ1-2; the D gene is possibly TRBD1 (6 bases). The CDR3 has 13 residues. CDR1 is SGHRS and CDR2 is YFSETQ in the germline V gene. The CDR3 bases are TGTGCCAGCAGTTTGGACAGCTACTATGGCTACACCTTC. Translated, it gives CASSLDSYYGYTF.

CDR3 coding DNA: TGTGCCAGCAGCGTAACTGGGGGGACTGAGCAGTTCTTC. This translates into CASSVTGGTEQFF. The chain is built from TRBV9 and TRBJ2-1; the D gene is possibly TRBD2 (6 bases). In germline, CDR1 is SGDLS, CDR2 YYNGEE. The CDR3 length is 13 residues. V gave up 1 base and J gave up 9 bases, with 11 bases separating them.

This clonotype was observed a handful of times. This CDR3 is CASSWRPRQGRVEQFF. The CDR3 nucleotides read TGTGCCAGCAGTTGGAGACCACGACAGGGAAGAGTGGAGCAGTTCTTC. The rearrangement joins TRBV28 to TRBJ2-1; TRBD1 matches at 7 bases. V gave up 4 bases and J gave up 10 bases; unmatched junction bases: 16. The CDR3 has 16 residues. Germline-derived CDR1 and CDR2 are MDHEN and SYDVKM.

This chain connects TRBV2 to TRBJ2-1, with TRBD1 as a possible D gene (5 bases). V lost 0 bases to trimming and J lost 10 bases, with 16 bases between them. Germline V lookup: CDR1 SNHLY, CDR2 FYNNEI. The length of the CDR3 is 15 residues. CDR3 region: CASSEALRIRQEQFF. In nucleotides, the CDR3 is TGTGCCAGCAGTGAAGCGCTTCGGATTCGACAGGAGCAGTTCTTC.

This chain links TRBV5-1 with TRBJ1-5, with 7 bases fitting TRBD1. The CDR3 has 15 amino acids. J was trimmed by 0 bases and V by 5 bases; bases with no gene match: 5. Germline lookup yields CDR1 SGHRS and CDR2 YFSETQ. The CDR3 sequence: CASRRDSYSNQPQHF. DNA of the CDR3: TGCGCCAGCAGGAGGGACAGCTATAGCAATCAGCCCCAGCATTTT.

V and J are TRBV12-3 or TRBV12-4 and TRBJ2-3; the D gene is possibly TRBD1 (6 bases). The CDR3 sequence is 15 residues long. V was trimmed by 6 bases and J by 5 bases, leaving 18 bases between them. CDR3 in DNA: TGTGCCAGCAGCGAAGGTTGGGGGCTGGGAGATACGCAGTATTTT. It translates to CASSEGWGLGDTQYF.

The CDR3 reads CASSLGRAHGYTF. For the CDR3, the DNA is TGTGCCAGCAGCTTAGGCAGGGCCCATGGCTACACCTTC. The chain joins TRBV11-2 to TRBJ1-2; tentative D call: TRBD1 (5 bases). The CDR3 loop spans 13 amino acids. V lost 1 base and J lost 6, with 9 bases in between. From germline, CDR1 is SGHAT and CDR2 FQNNGV.

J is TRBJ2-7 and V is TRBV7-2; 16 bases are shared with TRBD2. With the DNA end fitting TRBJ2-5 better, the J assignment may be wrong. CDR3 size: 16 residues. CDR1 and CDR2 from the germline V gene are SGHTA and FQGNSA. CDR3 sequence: CASSSQGLAGGETQYF. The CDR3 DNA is TGTGCCAGCAGCTCCCAGGGACTAGCGGGGGGGGAGACCCAGTACTTC.

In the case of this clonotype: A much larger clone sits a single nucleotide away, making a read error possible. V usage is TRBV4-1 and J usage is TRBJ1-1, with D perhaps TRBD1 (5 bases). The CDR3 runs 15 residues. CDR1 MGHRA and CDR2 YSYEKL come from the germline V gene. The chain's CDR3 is CASSQGGQVNTETFF. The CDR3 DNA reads TGCGCCAGCAGCCAAGGGGGCCAGGTGAACACTGAAACTTTCTTT.

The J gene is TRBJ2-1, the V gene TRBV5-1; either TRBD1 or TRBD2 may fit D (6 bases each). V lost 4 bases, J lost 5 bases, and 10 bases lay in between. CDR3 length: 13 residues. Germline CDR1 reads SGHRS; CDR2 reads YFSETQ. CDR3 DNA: TGCGCCAGCAGCAGGGGGGCGGACAATGAGCAGTTCTTC. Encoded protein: CASSRGADNEQFF.

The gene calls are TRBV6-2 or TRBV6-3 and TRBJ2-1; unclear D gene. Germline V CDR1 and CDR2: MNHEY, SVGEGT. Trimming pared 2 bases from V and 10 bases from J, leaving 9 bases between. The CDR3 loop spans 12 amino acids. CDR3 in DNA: TGTGCCAGCAGTTACCCCGGCTACGAGCAGTTCTTC. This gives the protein CASSYPGYEQFF.

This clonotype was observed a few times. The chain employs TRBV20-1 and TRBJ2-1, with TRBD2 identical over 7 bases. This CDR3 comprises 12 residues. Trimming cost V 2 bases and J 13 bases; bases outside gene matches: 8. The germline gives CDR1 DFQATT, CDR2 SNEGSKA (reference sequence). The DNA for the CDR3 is TGCAGTGCTAGAAGGGAGCTAGCGGCCCAGTTCTTC. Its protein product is CSARRELAAQFF.

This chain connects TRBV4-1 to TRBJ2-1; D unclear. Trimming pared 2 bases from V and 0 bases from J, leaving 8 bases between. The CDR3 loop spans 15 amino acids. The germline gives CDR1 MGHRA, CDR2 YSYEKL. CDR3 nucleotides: TGCGCCAGCAGCCAAACTTCCCTCTCCTACAATGAGCAGTTCTTC. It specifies CASSQTSLSYNEQFF.

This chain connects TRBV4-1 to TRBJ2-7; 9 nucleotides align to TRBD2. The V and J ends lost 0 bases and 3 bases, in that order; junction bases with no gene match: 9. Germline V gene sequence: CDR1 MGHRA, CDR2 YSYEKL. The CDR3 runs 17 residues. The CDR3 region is CASSQDLASGDLYEQYF. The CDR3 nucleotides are TGCGCCAGCAGCCAAGATTTGGCTAGCGGGGACCTCTACGAGCAGTACTTC.

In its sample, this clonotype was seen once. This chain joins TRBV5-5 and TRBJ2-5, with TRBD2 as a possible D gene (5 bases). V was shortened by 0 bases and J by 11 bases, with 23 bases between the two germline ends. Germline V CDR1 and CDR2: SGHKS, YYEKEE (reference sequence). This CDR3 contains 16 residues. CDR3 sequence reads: CASSLGQSSSYNEQYF. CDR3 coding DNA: TGTGCCAGCAGCTTGGGGCAGTCTAGCTCCTACAATGAGCAGTACTTC.